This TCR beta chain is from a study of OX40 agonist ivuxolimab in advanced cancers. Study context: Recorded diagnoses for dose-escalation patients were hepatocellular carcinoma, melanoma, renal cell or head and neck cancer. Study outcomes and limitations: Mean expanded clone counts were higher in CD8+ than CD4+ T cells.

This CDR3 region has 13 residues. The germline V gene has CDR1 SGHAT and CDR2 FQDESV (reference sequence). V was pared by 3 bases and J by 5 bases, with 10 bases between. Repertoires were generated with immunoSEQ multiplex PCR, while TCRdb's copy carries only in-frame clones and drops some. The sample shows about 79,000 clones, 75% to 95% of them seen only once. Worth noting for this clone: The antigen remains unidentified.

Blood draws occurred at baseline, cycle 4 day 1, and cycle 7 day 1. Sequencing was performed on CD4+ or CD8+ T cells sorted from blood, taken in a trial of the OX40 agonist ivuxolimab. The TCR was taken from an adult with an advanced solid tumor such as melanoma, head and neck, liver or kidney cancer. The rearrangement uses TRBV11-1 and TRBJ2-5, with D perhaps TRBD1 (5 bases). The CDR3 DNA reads TGTGCCAGCAGCTTGCAGGGCTTGGAGACCCAGTACTTC. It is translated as CASSLQGLETQYF.